The sample holds many counts of the clone carrying this T cell receptor beta chain. The authors produced cDNA by 5'RACE using 10-nucleotide random UMIs. Using its own MiXCR run on the 5' RACE reads, TCRdb lists one record per CDR3 protein. This sample has more than 45,000 distinct CDR3 sequences, with around 4.4% found just once. The source of the sample is a study of neurological immune-mediated disorders. Germline V gene data show CDR1 as DFQATT and CDR2 as SNEGSKA (reference sequence). Trimming removed 1 base from V and 0 bases from J, with 7 bases in between. The CDR3 is made up of 13 amino acids.

The V call is TRBV20-1, the J call TRBJ2-7, with D possibly being TRBD1 (5 bases). This clonotype was obtained from a man aged 50 or older with multiple sclerosis. Sample: PBMCs. The CDR3 here is CSARAGYSYEQYF. The CDR3 nucleotides read TGCAGTGCTAGAGCAGGGTACTCCTACGAGCAGTACTTC.